This T cell receptor beta chain was identified during a study of blood T cell repertoires in COVID-19. Study background: Collection of acute and convalescent COVID-19 samples took place in the United States, Italy and Spain.

In the original processing: Amplification with reference gene primers provided the estimates of nucleated cell counts. Only in-frame clones appear in the TCRdb table, and some are missing; sequencing was by immunoSEQ multiplex PCR. The V and J calls and clone size are taken from that table; D and trimming were inferred from the DNA. The sample contains some 28,000 clones, roughly 85% of which appear only once. The CDR3 has 13 amino acids. The V end lost 6 bases, the J end lost 4 bases, and 11 bases lay between the germline ends. CDR1 and CDR2 from the germline V gene are KGHSH and LQKENI. The sequenced sample was peripheral blood. The sequence was collected from a human donor in a cohort sampled during active COVID-19. The gene calls are TRBV18 and TRBJ2-3, with a weak D call TRBD1 (6 bases). The CDR3 protein is CASSPRGPDTQYF. The DNA for the CDR3 is TGTGCCAGCTCCCCCAGGGGCCCAGATACGCAGTATTTT.